This T cell receptor beta chain was identified during a study of cytomegalovirus exposure and HLA in healthy donors. The overall study: An earlier analysis identified some 110 million unique TCR beta sequences in 170 million or so T cells. The study, taken as a whole, reports: The authors assumed roughly uniform sequencing depth across donors for presence/absence analyses. Versus the approximately 700-donor mean, an Asian-associated ancestry cluster reportedly showed fewer N-insertions in a later analysis.

The PCR employed 60 Vbeta primers together with 13 Jbeta primers. Assay: immunoSEQ multiplex PCR; the TCRdb copy retains only in-frame clones and omits some. The table lists about 110,000 clones, less than 85% of them singletons. V lost 2 bases to trimming and J lost 5 bases; unmatched junction nucleotides: 9. The CDR3 consists of 16 residues. Germline lookup yields CDR1 MGHRA and CDR2 YSYEKL. Concerning this clone itself: What it recognizes is unknown.

Sequenced material: PBMCs. The clonotype comes from a man aged 60-69 years in good health and CMV-seronegative. The chain is built from TRBV4-1 and TRBJ1-5; 7 positions match TRBD1. This chain's CDR3 is CASSQREGAPDQPQHF. The CDR3 bases are TGCGCCAGCAGCCAACGGGAGGGGGCGCCGGATCAGCCCCAGCATTTT.